This TCR beta chain was profiled in a study of T-cell reconstitution after alpha-beta-depleted transplantation in children. Study findings and constraints: At around two months after transplant, the alpha-beta T cells were reportedly derived from several hundred expanded clones that came from non-depleted graft cells. The study traced high day-60 TCRbeta diversity in some patients to surviving recipient T cells and thymic progenitors. At one year after transplant, newly produced T cells mostly accounted for T-cell counts and diversity.

Preparation of the TCRbeta library involved a method that used unique molecular identifiers. TCRdb processed the PCR reads anew with MiXCR; each CDR3 protein has one entry. The sample carries hundreds of thousands of distinct CDR3 sequences, 15% to 20% recorded once. Of note for this clonotype: The antigen is unknown.

CDR1 and CDR2 (germline): SGHAT, FQNNGV. Trimming stripped 0 bases from V and 1 base from J, with 24 bases between. The CDR3 is made up of 20 amino acids. The sequences come from PBMCs, mostly from graft donor cells, collected 360 days after TCRalphabeta/CD19-depleted stem cell transplant. The gene calls are TRBV11-2 and TRBJ2-5; either TRBD1 or TRBD2 may fit D (6 bases each). The clonotype comes from a boy less than two years old who had a stem cell transplant for Wiskott-Aldrich syndrome, so the T cells may come from the graft donor. The CDR3 nucleotides are TGTGCCAGCAGCTTAGATCATCCCTGGGAGGAAGAGGGGGGCCAAGAGACCCAGTACTTC. This translates into CASSLDHPWEEEGGQETQYF.